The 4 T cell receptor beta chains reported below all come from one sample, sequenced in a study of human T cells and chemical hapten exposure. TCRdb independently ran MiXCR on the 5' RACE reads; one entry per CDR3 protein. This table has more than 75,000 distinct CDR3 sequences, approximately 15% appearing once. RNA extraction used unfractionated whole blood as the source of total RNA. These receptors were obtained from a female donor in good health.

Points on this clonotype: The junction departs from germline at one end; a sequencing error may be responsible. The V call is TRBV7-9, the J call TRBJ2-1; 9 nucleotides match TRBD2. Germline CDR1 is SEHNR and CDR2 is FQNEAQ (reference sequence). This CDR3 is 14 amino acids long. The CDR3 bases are TGTGCCAGCACCTTAGCGGGAGAGTACAATGAGCAGTTCTTC. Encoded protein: CASTLAGEYNEQFF.

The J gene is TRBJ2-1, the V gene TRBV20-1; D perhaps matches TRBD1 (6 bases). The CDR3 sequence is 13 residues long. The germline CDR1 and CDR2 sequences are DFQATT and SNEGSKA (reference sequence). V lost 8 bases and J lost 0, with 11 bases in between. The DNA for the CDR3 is TGCAGTACCCACAGGGCCTCCTACAATGAGCAGTTCTTC. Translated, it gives CSTHRASYNEQFF.

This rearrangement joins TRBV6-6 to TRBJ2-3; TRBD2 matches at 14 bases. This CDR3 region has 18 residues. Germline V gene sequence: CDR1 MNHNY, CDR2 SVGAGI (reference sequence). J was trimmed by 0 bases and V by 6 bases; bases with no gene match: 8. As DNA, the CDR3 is TGTGCCAGCAGCTCCGGGACTAGCGGGAGTATAAGCACAGATACGCAGTATTTT. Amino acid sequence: CASSSGTSGSISTDTQYF.

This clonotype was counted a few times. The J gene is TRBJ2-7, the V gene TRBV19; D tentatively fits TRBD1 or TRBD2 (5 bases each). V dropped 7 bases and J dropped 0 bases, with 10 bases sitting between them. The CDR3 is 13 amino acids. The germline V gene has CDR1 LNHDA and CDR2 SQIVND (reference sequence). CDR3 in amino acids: CASNPGPSYEQYF. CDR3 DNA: TGTGCCAGTAACCCGGGACCCTCCTACGAGCAGTACTTC.